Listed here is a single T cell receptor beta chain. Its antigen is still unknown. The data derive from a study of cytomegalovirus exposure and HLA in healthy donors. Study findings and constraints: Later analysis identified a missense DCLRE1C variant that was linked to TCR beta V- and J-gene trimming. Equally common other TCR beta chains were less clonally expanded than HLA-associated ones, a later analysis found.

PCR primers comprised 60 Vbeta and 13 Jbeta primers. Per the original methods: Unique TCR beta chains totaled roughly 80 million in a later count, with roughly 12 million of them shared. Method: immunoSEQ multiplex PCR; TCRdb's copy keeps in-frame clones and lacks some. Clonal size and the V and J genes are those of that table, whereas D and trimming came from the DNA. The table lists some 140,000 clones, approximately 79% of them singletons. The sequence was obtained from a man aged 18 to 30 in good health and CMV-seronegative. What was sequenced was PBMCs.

The CDR3 spells CASSISGGYSYEQYF. The DNA for the CDR3 is TGTGCCAGCAGCATTAGCGGGGGTTACTCCTACGAGCAGTACTTC. The V call is TRBV7-2, the J call TRBJ2-7; TRBD2 agrees at 9 bases. With V trimmed by 5 bases and J by 0 bases, 5 bases remained unmatched. Germline lookup yields CDR1 SGHTA and CDR2 FQGNSA. The CDR3 extends over 15 amino acids.